A single sample is the source of the 21 T cell receptor beta chains below, sequenced in a study of shared clonotypes between healthy human individuals. The table came from immunoSEQ multiplex PCR; TCRdb's copy has only in-frame clones and leaves some out. The sample lists approximately 640,000 clones; less than 95% were seen once. Sequenced material: memory CD8+ T cells from PBMCs. Subset specified: CD45RO+ cells pooled with CCR7-negative TemRA cells. The receptors originated from a man aged 18 to 29 in good health. Some clones in this sample may be carry-over from other donors' samples.

This chain's CDR3 is CASSERQGVDEQYF. The CDR3 coding sequence is TGTGCCAGCAGTGAACGACAGGGGGTCGACGAGCAGTACTTC. The V and J genes are TRBV2 and TRBJ2-7, with 9 bases identical to TRBD1. This CDR3 is built from 14 residues. Losses at the gene ends were 2 bases for V and 5 bases for J; bases not matched to a gene: 4. Per germline, CDR1 SNHLY and CDR2 FYNNEI.

The V and J genes are TRBV7-9 and TRBJ2-7; 10 bases line up with TRBD1. CDR3 length equals 17 residues. J gave up 0 bases and V 3 bases, and 8 bases lay outside the gene matches. CDR1 and CDR2 (germline): SEHNR, FQNEAQ (reference sequence). The DNA for the CDR3 is TGTGCCAGCAGCTTCACTGACAGGGGGCCGGGCTCCTACGAGCAGTACTTC. Encoded protein: CASSFTDRGPGSYEQYF.

The J gene is TRBJ1-1, the V gene TRBV6-1; D possibly corresponds to TRBD1 (6 bases). The CDR3 extends over 11 amino acids. Trimming cost V 8 bases and J 11 bases, with 15 bases left between them. Germline lookup yields CDR1 MNHNS and CDR2 SASEGT. The CDR3, as DNA: TGTGCCAGCTCCCTGACGGGGGCCGCTTTCTTT. Protein product: CASSLTGAAFF.

The chain employs TRBV5-6 and TRBJ2-7, with D possibly TRBD1 on 6 matching bases. There are 16 residues in the CDR3. Germline values: CDR1 SGHDT, CDR2 YYEEEE. Trimming took 0 bases from V and 6 from J, leaving 19 bases between them. CDR3 in amino acids: CASSLAVQGFYGEQYF. The DNA of the CDR3 is TGTGCCAGCAGCTTGGCGGTACAGGGTTTTTATGGCGAGCAGTACTTC.

The V gene is TRBV18, the J gene TRBJ2-1, with D possibly TRBD1 on 6 matching bases. The CDR3 has 15 residues. CDR1 and CDR2 (germline): KGHSH, LQKENI. The germline V and J ends were trimmed by 2 bases and 2 bases, with 10 bases remaining between them. CDR3 sequence reads: CASSPKGGAYNEQFF. DNA for the CDR3: TGTGCCAGCTCACCAAAAGGGGGAGCCTACAATGAGCAGTTCTTC.

This rearrangement joins TRBV5-1 to TRBJ2-1; 10 nucleotides align to TRBD1. Germline CDR1 reads SGHRS; CDR2 reads YFSETQ. This CDR3 contains 14 residues. V lost 9 bases and J lost 9; bases outside the gene matches: 12. The CDR3 DNA is TGCGCCACCTCCGGGACAGGGGACAGAAGTGAGCAGTTCTTC. This codes for CATSGTGDRSEQFF.

This clone was picked up a small number of times. The chain carries TRBV11-2 and TRBJ1-1, with D perhaps matching TRBD1 (5 bases). The ends were cut back, 5 bases at V and 1 base at J, with 17 bases in the middle. The CDR3 loop spans 16 amino acids. Germline V gene data show CDR1 as SGHAT and CDR2 as FQNNGV. DNA for the CDR3: TGTGCCAGCAGCCGGATATTGGGACCATCGAACACTGAAGCTTTCTTT. Amino acids: CASSRILGPSNTEAFF.

This clone appeared once. The rearrangement joins TRBV6-5 to TRBJ2-3; 7 nucleotides agree with TRBD1. This CDR3 is built from 12 residues. CDR1 MNHEY and CDR2 SVGAGI come from the germline V gene. V was pared by 5 bases and J by 7 bases, with 3 bases of the junction left unmatched. The CDR3 here is CASSNRGHTQYF. The DNA of the CDR3 is TGTGCCAGCAGTAACAGGGGTCATACGCAGTATTTT.

The chain combines TRBV7-9 with TRBJ2-7; perhaps TRBD1 as D (5 bases). Trimming removed 2 bases at V and 5 bases at J, with 13 bases between. Per the germline V gene, CDR1 is SEHNR and CDR2 is FQNEAQ (reference sequence). This CDR3 region has 14 residues. This chain's CDR3 is CASSLRAGHHEQYF. In DNA form, the CDR3 reads TGTGCCAGCAGCTTAAGGGCAGGGCACCACGAGCAGTACTTC.

V gene TRBV20-1 combines with J gene TRBJ2-7; D call uncertain. The CDR3 contains 11 residues. The ends were cut back, 1 base at V and 3 bases at J, with 4 bases in the middle. Germline-derived CDR1 and CDR2 are DFQATT and SNEGSKA (reference sequence). The CDR3, as DNA: TGCAGTGCTAGAGTGGGCTACGAGCAGTACTTC. It translates to CSARVGYEQYF.

V and J are TRBV9 and TRBJ1-1; 10 bases agree with TRBD1. Germline CDR1 reads SGDLS; CDR2 reads YYNGEE. The CDR3 length is 17 residues. Trimming at V came to 6 bases and at J to 0 bases, leaving 11 bases not matched to a gene. The CDR3 here is CASTPAGQGIMNTEAFF. DNA for the CDR3: TGTGCCAGCACCCCGGCGGGACAGGGGATCATGAACACTGAAGCTTTCTTT.

This clone was observed once. The same CDR3 can be traced to other DNA sequences in this sample. The CDR3 loop reads CSVGTGSYEQYF. For the CDR3, the DNA is TGCAGCGTGGGGACAGGGTCCTACGAGCAGTACTTC. V is TRBV29-1 and J is TRBJ2-7; 9 nucleotides agree with TRBD1. V trimming: 6 bases; J trimming: 1 base; junction bases outside the gene matches: 1. Germline V lookup: CDR1 SQVTM, CDR2 ANQGSEA. The CDR3 is 12 amino acids.

The rearrangement links TRBV30 to TRBJ1-4, with unresolved D. This CDR3 region has 12 residues. Germline V lookup: CDR1 GTSNPN, CDR2 SVGIG (reference sequence). The V end lost 1 base, the J end lost 7 bases, and 7 bases lay between the germline ends. The CDR3 region has the DNA TGTGCCTGGAGTGGAGGGTCTGAAAAACTGTTTTTT. Protein product: CAWSGGSEKLFF.

V usage is TRBV19 and J usage is TRBJ1-2, with D maybe TRBD1 (5 bases). Germline loops: CDR1 LNHDA, CDR2 SQIVND (reference sequence). The V end was cut by 5 bases, the J end by 3 bases, with 22 bases between. The CDR3 consists of 17 residues. CDR3 amino acids: CASSPRGGGELDYGYTF. CDR3 DNA sequence: TGTGCCAGTAGTCCAAGGGGAGGAGGGGAGCTTGACTATGGCTACACCTTC. The full variable domain, rest sourced from reference TRBV19 and TRBJ1-2, is DGGITQSPKYLFRKEGQNVTLSCEQNLNHDAMYWYRQDPGQGLRLIYYSQIVNDFQKGDIAEGYSVSREKKESFPLTVTSAQKNPTAFYLCASSPRGGGELDYGYTFGSGTRLTVV.

This clone came up a few times. The chain combines TRBV27 with TRBJ2-3; no definite D call. CDR3 size: 10 residues. Germline assignment: CDR1 MNHEY and CDR2 SMNVEV (reference sequence). Trimming stripped 8 bases from V and 2 bases from J, with 2 bases between. CDR3 DNA sequence: TGTGCCAGCTCCACAGATACGCAGTATTTT. Translation: CASSTDTQYF.

J is TRBJ2-1 and V is TRBV18; D possibly corresponds to TRBD1 (5 bases). Germline V gives CDR1 KGHSH, CDR2 LQKENI. This CDR3 region has 13 residues. V shed 6 bases and J shed 1 base, with 7 bases lying between them. Written as DNA, the CDR3 is TGTGCCAGCTCTGACAGTTCCTACAATGAGCAGTTCTTC. This sequence encodes CASSDSSYNEQFF.

The V call is TRBV4-2, the J call TRBJ2-7; 7 bases agree with TRBD2. V shed 0 bases and J 5 bases; nucleotides not matched to a gene: 25. CDR1 LGHNA and CDR2 YNFKEQ come from the germline V gene. This CDR3 has 21 amino acids. DNA for the CDR3: TGTGCCAGCAGCCAAGACAGCCGCTCGATCATTCCGGGAGGAAGAATCCACGAGCAGTACTTC. It yields the protein CASSQDSRSIIPGGRIHEQYF.

The J gene is TRBJ2-3, the V gene TRBV19; 10 bases match TRBD1. The CDR3 sequence is 15 residues long. Germline V CDR1 and CDR2: LNHDA, SQIVND (reference sequence). V shed 0 bases, J shed 4 bases, and the junction held 1 base outside the gene matches. CDR3 nucleotides: TGTGCCAGTAGTATAGACGGACAGGGGGCAGATACGCAGTATTTT. Translated: CASSIDGQGADTQYF.

This clone was picked up one time. The chain couples TRBV19 to TRBJ1-5; maybe TRBD1 (5 bases). With 5 bases removed from V and 1 base from J, the gap between germline ends came to 18 bases. Germline values: CDR1 LNHDA, CDR2 SQIVND (reference sequence). The CDR3 has 17 amino acids. The CDR3 protein is CASSPGPLGRSNQPQHF. The DNA for the CDR3 is TGTGCCAGTAGTCCGGGACCCCTGGGCCGGAGCAATCAGCCCCAGCATTTT.

This chain uses TRBV27 with TRBJ2-2; D possibly corresponds to TRBD1 (6 bases). Trimming stripped 2 bases from V and 7 bases from J, with 11 bases between. Germline V gene lookup returns CDR1 MNHEY and CDR2 SMNVEV (reference sequence). The CDR3 is made up of 14 amino acids. The CDR3 protein is CASSLVGAGGELFF. CDR3 DNA sequence: TGTGCCAGCAGTTTAGTGGGGGCCGGCGGGGAGCTGTTTTTT.

V and J are TRBV5-1 and TRBJ2-1, with TRBD2 matching 7 bases. Germline V gene data show CDR1 as SGHRS and CDR2 as YFSETQ. J lost 6 bases, V lost 0 bases, and 6 bases had no gene match. The CDR3 spans 15 residues. The CDR3 bases are TGCGCCAGCAGCTTGGATCCTAGCGGAAGCAATGAGCAGTTCTTC. Its protein is CASSLDPSGSNEQFF.